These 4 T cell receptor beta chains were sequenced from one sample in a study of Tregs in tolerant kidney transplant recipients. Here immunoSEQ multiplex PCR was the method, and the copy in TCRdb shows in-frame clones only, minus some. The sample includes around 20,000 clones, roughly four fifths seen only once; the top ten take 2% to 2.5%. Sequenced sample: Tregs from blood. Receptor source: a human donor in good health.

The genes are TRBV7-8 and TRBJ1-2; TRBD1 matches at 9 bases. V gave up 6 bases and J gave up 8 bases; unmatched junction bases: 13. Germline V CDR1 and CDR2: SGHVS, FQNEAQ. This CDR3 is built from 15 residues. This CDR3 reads CASSYDPGQGYGYTF. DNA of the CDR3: TGTGCCAGCAGTTATGATCCGGGACAGGGTTACGGCTACACCTTC.

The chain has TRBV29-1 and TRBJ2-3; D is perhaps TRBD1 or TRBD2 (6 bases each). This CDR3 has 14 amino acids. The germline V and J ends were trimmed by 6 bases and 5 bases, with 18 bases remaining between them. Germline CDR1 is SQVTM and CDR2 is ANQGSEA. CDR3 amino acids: CSVGLRGVKDTQYF. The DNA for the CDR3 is TGCAGCGTCGGCCTGAGGGGGGTGAAAGATACGCAGTATTTT.

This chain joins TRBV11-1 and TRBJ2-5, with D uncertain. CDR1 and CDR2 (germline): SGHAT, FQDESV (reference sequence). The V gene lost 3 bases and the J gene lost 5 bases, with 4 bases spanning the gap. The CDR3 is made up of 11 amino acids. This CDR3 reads CASSLVETQYF. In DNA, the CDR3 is TGTGCCAGCAGCTTGGTGGAGACCCAGTACTTC.

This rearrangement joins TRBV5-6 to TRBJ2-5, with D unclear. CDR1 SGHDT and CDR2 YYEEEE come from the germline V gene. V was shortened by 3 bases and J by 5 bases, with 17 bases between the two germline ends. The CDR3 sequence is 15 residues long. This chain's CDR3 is CASSWDVGFVETQYF. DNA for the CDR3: TGTGCCAGCAGCTGGGATGTTGGGTTCGTCGAGACCCAGTACTTC. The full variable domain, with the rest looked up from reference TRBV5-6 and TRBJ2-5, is DAGVTQSPTHLIKTRGQQVTLRCSPKSGHDTVSWYQQALGQGPQFIFQYYEEEERQRGNFPDRFSGHQFPNYSSELNVNALLLGDSALYLCASSWDVGFVETQYFGPGTRLLVL.